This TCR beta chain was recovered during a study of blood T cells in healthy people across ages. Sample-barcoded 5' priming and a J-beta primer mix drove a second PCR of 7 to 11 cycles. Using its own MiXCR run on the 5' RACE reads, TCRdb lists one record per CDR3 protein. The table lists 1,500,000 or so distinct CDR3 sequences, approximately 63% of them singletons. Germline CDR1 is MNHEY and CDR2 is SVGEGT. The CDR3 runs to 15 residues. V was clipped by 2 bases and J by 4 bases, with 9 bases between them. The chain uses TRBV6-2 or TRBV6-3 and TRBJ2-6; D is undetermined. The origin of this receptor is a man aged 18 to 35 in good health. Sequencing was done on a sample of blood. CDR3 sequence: CASSYGMWGANVLTF. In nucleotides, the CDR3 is TGTGCCAGCAGTTACGGGATGTGGGGGGCCAACGTCCTGACTTTC.